Listed here are 31 T cell receptor beta chains from one sample, sequenced in a study of identical twins. Via MiXCR, TCRdb re-called the 5' RACE reads, giving one row per CDR3 protein. The table lists 500,000 to 600,000 distinct CDR3 sequences, less than 25% of them singletons. This sample also appeared in a second study, on T cells expressing NK-cell markers.

The sample comprised CD4+ T cells sorted from blood. Receptors originate from a woman aged 18-29 years in good health.

V usage is TRBV27 and J usage is TRBJ2-2; TRBD1 or TRBD2 may be the D gene (6 bases each). The CDR3 totals 17 residues. V gave up 3 bases and J gave up 3 bases, with 17 bases separating them. The germline V gene encodes CDR1 MNHEY and CDR2 SMNVEV (reference sequence). CDR3 sequence: CASSFFIGGRDTGELFF. The CDR3 DNA reads as TGTGCCAGCAGTTTTTTCATTGGGGGGCGTGACACCGGGGAGCTGTTTTTT.

This clonotype was counted only a few times. The chain joins TRBV6-5 to TRBJ1-5; D uncertain. Trimming removed 0 bases from V and 6 bases from J, with 12 bases in between. Germline V gene lookup returns CDR1 MNHEY and CDR2 SVGAGI. This CDR3 region has 15 residues. This chain's CDR3 is CASSYSMTAGQPQHF. CDR3 DNA sequence: TGTGCCAGCAGTTACTCGATGACGGCGGGTCAGCCCCAGCATTTT.

The rearrangement links TRBV11-2 to TRBJ2-5, with D tentatively TRBD2 (7 bases). Trimming removed 6 bases at V and 4 bases at J, with 18 bases between. The CDR3 has 15 amino acids. The germline V gene has CDR1 SGHAT and CDR2 FQNNGV. Here the CDR3 DNA reads TGTGCCAGCAGTCCTAGGGGGGGATCGAGAGAGACCCAGTACTTC. It encodes CASSPRGGSRETQYF.

This clonotype was seen a handful of times. The chain combines TRBV9 with TRBJ2-5; D remains ambiguous. This CDR3 contains 13 residues. Germline values: CDR1 SGDLS, CDR2 YYNGEE. V shed 0 bases and J shed 5 bases, with 8 bases lying between them. CDR3 in amino acids: CASSVDPQETQYF. The CDR3 nucleotides read TGTGCCAGCAGCGTAGACCCTCAGGAGACCCAGTACTTC.

This chain connects TRBV10-3 to TRBJ1-5; 7 bases agree with TRBD1. V lost 6 bases and J lost 1; bases outside the gene matches: 3. Germline-derived CDR1 and CDR2 are ENHRY and SYGVKD. The CDR3 spans 14 residues. CDR3 region: CAIRRQGSNQPQHF. In DNA form, the CDR3 reads TGTGCCATCAGGAGACAGGGAAGCAATCAGCCCCAGCATTTT.

This clonotype was detected many times. V and J are TRBV5-1 and TRBJ2-2, with unresolved D. There are 14 residues in the CDR3. The V end lost 6 bases, the J end lost 0 bases, and 9 bases lay between the germline ends. Germline V gene lookup returns CDR1 SGHRS and CDR2 YFSETQ. The CDR3 here is CASTERTNTGELFF. CDR3 sequence (DNA): TGCGCCAGCACAGAACGGACGAACACCGGGGAGCTGTTTTTT.

J is TRBJ2-3 and V is TRBV27; no definite D call. Between the trimmed V and J ends, which lost 8 bases and 0 bases, there was a span of 9 bases. CDR1 is MNHEY and CDR2 is SMNVEV in the germline V gene (reference sequence). This CDR3 is built from 13 residues. The CDR3 here is CASRLWSTDTQYF. In DNA, the CDR3 is TGTGCCAGCCGCTTATGGAGCACAGATACGCAGTATTTT.

The chain combines TRBV5-1 with TRBJ2-5, with TRBD2 as a possible D gene (6 bases). Germline V gives CDR1 SGHRS, CDR2 YFSETQ. CDR3 length: 15 residues. V lost 4 bases, J lost 1 base, and 14 bases lay in between. CDR3 nucleotides: TGCGCCAGCAGCATGGGCTTAGCGGTCCAAGAGACCCAGTACTTC. Protein sequence: CASSMGLAVQETQYF.

The V call is TRBV24-1, the J call TRBJ2-3; tentative D call: TRBD2 (6 bases). The CDR3 loop spans 18 amino acids. Trimming left V 0 bases short and J 4 bases short, with 19 bases between. Germline lookup yields CDR1 KGHDR and CDR2 SFDVKD. CDR3 region: CATSDLVTAGPSSDTQYF. The CDR3 DNA follows: TGTGCCACCAGTGATTTGGTGACCGCGGGGCCCTCTTCAGATACGCAGTATTTT.

J is TRBJ2-5 and V is TRBV7-2; D possibly uses TRBD1 or TRBD2 (5 bases each). V lost 2 bases to trimming and J lost 0 bases, with 10 bases between them. This CDR3 has 15 amino acids. Germline V gene sequence: CDR1 SGHTA, CDR2 FQGNSA. The CDR3 DNA sequence: TGTGCCAGCAGCTTATTGGGACGGTACCAAGAGACCCAGTACTTC. Amino acid sequence: CASSLLGRYQETQYF.

This clonotype was seen a handful of times. J is TRBJ2-1 and V is TRBV7-3; 8 bases map to TRBD2. The CDR3 runs to 16 residues. After removal of 5 bases from V and 0 bases from J, the junction contained 6 bases not matched to a gene. Germline assignment: CDR1 SGHTA and CDR2 FQGTGA. The CDR3 bases are TGTGCCAGCAGCCCGAAAGCGGGGGCCTCCTACAATGAGCAGTTCTTC. Translating it yields CASSPKAGASYNEQFF. The whole variable domain, filled in from reference TRBV7-3 and TRBJ2-1, reads GAGVSQTPSNKVTEKGKYVELRCDPISGHTALYWYRQSLGQGPEFLIYFQGTGAADDSGLPNDRFFAVRPEGSVSTLKIQRTERGDSAVYLCASSPKAGASYNEQFFGPGTRLTVL.

The chain employs TRBV20-1 and TRBJ2-1, with D possibly TRBD2 on 6 matching bases. Trimming shortened V by 4 bases and J by 0 bases, and 16 bases separated the two germline ends. CDR1 and CDR2 from the germline V gene are DFQATT and SNEGSKA (reference sequence). CDR3 size: 16 residues. The CDR3 DNA reads as TGCAGTGCTAAAGATTGGGGACTCAGCTCCTACAATGAGCAGTTCTTC. Its protein product is CSAKDWGLSSYNEQFF.

V and J are TRBV6-2 or TRBV6-3 and TRBJ2-7; no reliable D call. The CDR3 spans 11 residues. In germline, CDR1 is MNHEY, CDR2 SVGEGT. Between the trimmed V and J ends, which lost 6 bases and 6 bases, there was a span of 9 bases. CDR3 DNA sequence: TGTGCCAGCAGCCTACCAGGCGAGCAGTACTTC. It translates to CASSLPGEQYF.

This clonotype was counted a single time. The chain has TRBV4-3 and TRBJ1-1; possible D gene TRBD1, 5 bases. V was clipped by 3 bases and J by 1 base, with 9 bases between them. This CDR3 region has 14 residues. The V gene's germline CDR1 is LGHNA and CDR2 YSLEER. The CDR3: CASSQRGGNTEAFF. The CDR3 nucleotides are TGCGCCAGCAGCCAGAGGGGCGGGAACACTGAAGCTTTCTTT.

This rearrangement joins TRBV5-6 to TRBJ1-1; possible D gene TRBD1, 5 bases. This CDR3 region has 16 residues. CDR1 is SGHDT and CDR2 is YYEEEE in the germline V gene. V lost 3 bases and J 6 bases, leaving 21 bases between the germline ends. The CDR3 protein is CASSSQLRGMRAEAFF. In DNA, the CDR3 is TGTGCCAGCAGCTCCCAACTCCGGGGCATGAGGGCTGAAGCTTTCTTT.

CDR3 in DNA: TGCGCCAGCAGCTTTATCGGGACAGGAGAGACCCAGTACTTC. It specifies CASSFIGTGETQYF. The chain has TRBV5-1 and TRBJ2-5, with 8 bases lining up with TRBD1. The CDR3 runs 14 residues. Trimming cost V 2 bases and J 4 bases; bases outside gene matches: 4. Germline CDR1 and CDR2: SGHRS and YFSETQ. The complete variable domain, with remaining parts taken from reference TRBV5-1 and TRBJ2-5, reads KAGVTQTPRYLIKTRGQQVTLSCSPISGHRSVSWYQQTPGQGLQFLFEYFSETQRNKGNFPGRFSGRQFSNSRSEMNVSTLELGDSALYLCASSFIGTGETQYFGPGTRLLVL.

This clonotype was observed at least ten times. V and J are TRBV12-3 or TRBV12-4 and TRBJ1-1; D remains ambiguous. The CDR3 runs 11 residues. With 7 bases removed from V and 3 bases from J, the gap between germline ends came to 6 bases. The chain's CDR3 is CASTFDTEAFF. The CDR3 coding sequence is TGTGCCAGCACCTTTGACACTGAAGCTTTCTTT.

The J gene is TRBJ2-1, the V gene TRBV7-2, with 7 nucleotides matching TRBD2. The germline V gene encodes CDR1 SGHTA and CDR2 FQGNSA. The length of the CDR3 is 14 residues. J was trimmed by 10 bases and V by 1 base; bases with no gene match: 7. CDR3 in DNA: TGTGCCAGCAGCTTAGGGTCCCAGCGGGGCGAGCAGTTCTTC. Its protein is CASSLGSQRGEQFF. Together with reference TRBV7-2 and TRBJ2-1, the CDR3 gives the full variable domain: GAGVSQSPSNKVTEKGKDVELRCDPISGHTALYWYRQSLGQGLEFLIYFQGNSAPDKSGLPSDRFSAERTGGSVSTLTIQRTQQEDSAVYLCASSLGSQRGEQFFGPGTRLTVL.

V usage is TRBV7-9 and J usage is TRBJ2-5; the match to TRBD2 covers 7 bases. Germline lookup yields CDR1 SEHNR and CDR2 FQNEAQ (reference sequence). CDR3 length: 17 amino acids. V was clipped by 4 bases and J by 9 bases; unmatched bases: 20. CDR3 bases: TGTGCCAGCAGCTCCGGGGCGGCTAGCGGTGACACCGGGCCCCAGTACTTC. This gives the protein CASSSGAASGDTGPQYF. Full variable domain (remainder filled in from reference TRBV7-9 and TRBJ2-5): DTGVSQNPRHKITKRGQNVTFRCDPISEHNRLYWYRQTLGQGPEFLTYFQNEAQLEKSRLLSDRFSAERPKGSFSTLEIQRTEQGDSAMYLCASSSGAASGDTGPQYFGPGTRLLVL.

The chain couples TRBV20-1 to TRBJ2-7, with TRBD2 matching over 12 bases. The germline gives CDR1 DFQATT, CDR2 SNEGSKA (reference sequence). V gave up 3 bases and J gave up 1 base; unmatched junction bases: 4. The CDR3 is 15 amino acids. CDR3 DNA sequence: TGCAGTGCTAGTACTAGCGGGAGGCTGTCCTACGAGCAGTACTTC. It yields the protein CSASTSGRLSYEQYF.

This clonotype was detected only a few times. The chain recombines TRBV20-1 with TRBJ2-5; TRBD2 agrees at 10 bases. V gave up 0 bases and J gave up 6 bases; unmatched junction bases: 7. This CDR3 contains 15 residues. CDR1 and CDR2 from the germline V gene are DFQATT and SNEGSKA (reference sequence). The CDR3: CSARDARTSGKTQYF. The CDR3 nucleotides are TGCAGTGCTAGAGATGCCCGGACTAGCGGAAAGACCCAGTACTTC.

V and J are TRBV6-5 and TRBJ1-2, with 7 bases lining up with TRBD1. With 4 bases clipped from V and 7 bases from J, the junction kept 15 bases outside the gene matches. The germline V gene encodes CDR1 MNHEY and CDR2 SVGAGI. CDR3 length equals 16 residues. The CDR3: CASSWLDRPYAAGYTF. CDR3 nucleotides: TGTGCCAGCAGTTGGTTGGACAGGCCATACGCAGCTGGCTACACCTTC.

Only a few counts were recorded for this clonotype. This chain connects TRBV7-9 to TRBJ2-7; D gene uncertain. Trimming took 5 bases from V and 4 from J, leaving 12 bases between them. Germline values: CDR1 SEHNR, CDR2 FQNEAQ (reference sequence). CDR3 length: 13 amino acids. The CDR3 protein is CASSDQTSYEQYF. In DNA form, the CDR3 reads TGTGCCAGCAGCGACCAGACTTCATACGAGCAGTACTTC.

The rearrangement links TRBV20-1 to TRBJ2-5; 10 nucleotides match TRBD2. CDR3 size: 15 residues. Unmatched junction bases numbered 7, after V lost 5 bases and J lost 1 base. Germline V gives CDR1 DFQATT, CDR2 SNEGSKA (reference sequence). The CDR3 DNA sequence: TGCAGTGCTGAGGACGGGACTAGCGCCCAAGAGACCCAGTACTTC. Translation gives CSAEDGTSAQETQYF.

This clonotype was counted only a few times. The rearrangement uses TRBV6-5 and TRBJ2-1; no reliable D call. In germline, CDR1 is MNHEY, CDR2 SVGAGI. This CDR3 is 17 amino acids long. V lost 2 bases and J lost 10, with 24 bases in between. CDR3 sequence reads: CASSYPNEALQAREQFF. Here the CDR3 DNA reads TGTGCCAGCAGTTACCCGAATGAGGCGCTCCAGGCACGGGAGCAGTTCTTC.

The chain has TRBV3-1 and TRBJ2-7; 8 positions match TRBD2. Germline lookup yields CDR1 LGHDT and CDR2 YNNKEL (reference sequence). This CDR3 has 16 residues. The trim removed 3 bases at V and 0 bases at J, leaving 7 bases unmatched. CDR3 sequence: CASSHGGAASSYEQYF. The CDR3 region has the DNA TGTGCCAGCAGCCACGGGGGGGCTGCCTCCTCCTACGAGCAGTACTTC.

There are a few counts of this clonotype. The chain employs TRBV7-2 and TRBJ2-1; maybe TRBD1 (5 bases). The germline V gene has CDR1 SGHTA and CDR2 FQGNSA. The CDR3 extends over 13 amino acids. The V gene lost 7 bases and the J gene lost 5 bases, with 12 bases spanning the gap. This CDR3 is CASTTGVDNEQFF. CDR3 bases: TGTGCCAGCACAACAGGCGTCGACAATGAGCAGTTCTTC.

The chain uses TRBV20-1 and TRBJ2-1; D not resolved. Between the trimmed V and J ends, which lost 0 bases and 7 bases, there was a span of 7 bases. The CDR3 is 12 residues long. CDR1 and CDR2 from the germline V gene are DFQATT and SNEGSKA (reference sequence). CDR3 sequence (DNA): TGCAGTGCTAGAGATCTGGTTAATGAGCAGTTCTTC. Its protein product is CSARDLVNEQFF.

This clonotype has just a few counts. J is TRBJ2-1 and V is TRBV29-1, with 12 nucleotides matching TRBD2. The CDR3 totals 13 residues. V lost 6 bases and J lost 7; bases outside the gene matches: 4. Looked up from germline, CDR1 is SQVTM and CDR2 is ANQGSEA. CDR3 residues: CSVTSGSWNEQFF. The CDR3 DNA reads as TGCAGCGTGACTAGCGGGAGTTGGAATGAGCAGTTCTTC.

CDR3 sequence: CASSHGDRGSPLHF. DNA of the CDR3: TGTGCCAGCAGCCATGGGGACAGGGGTTCACCCCTCCACTTT. This chain connects TRBV7-9 to TRBJ1-6, with 10 nucleotides matching TRBD1. V gave up 5 bases and J gave up 9 bases; unmatched junction bases: 4. Germline V gene data show CDR1 as SEHNR and CDR2 as FQNEAQ (reference sequence). This CDR3 is 14 amino acids long.

This clonotype turned up a few times. V and J are TRBV20-1 and TRBJ2-7; D remains ambiguous. The CDR3 spans 14 residues. Germline V gene sequence: CDR1 DFQATT, CDR2 SNEGSKA (reference sequence). V lost 0 bases, J lost 0 bases, and 9 bases lay in between. CDR3 protein: CSARDSLSSYEQYF. The CDR3 DNA sequence: TGCAGTGCTAGAGACAGCCTAAGCTCCTACGAGCAGTACTTC.